Sequencing of this T cell receptor (beta chain) was carried out in a study of blood T cells in healthy people across ages. CDR1 and CDR2 from the germline V gene are SEHNR and FQNEAQ (reference sequence). V was clipped by 11 bases and J by 4 bases, with 17 bases between them. The CDR3 is made up of 14 amino acids. Then a second PCR, running about 6 to 11 cycles, was carried out with a sample-barcoded 5' primer and a J-beta primer mix. TCRdb reanalysed the 5' RACE reads using MiXCR and keeps one entry per CDR3 protein. The sample carries around 1.5 million distinct CDR3 sequences, around 36% recorded once. General observations from the study: It was held that the diversity estimates obtained from one million T cells were underestimates. Measured against age, TCR beta diversity per million T cells decreased in a roughly linear manner.

As for this clonotype: The antigen is unknown.

The chain has TRBV7-9 and TRBJ1-4; TRBD1 is a possible D gene (5 bases). The clonotype was recovered from a woman in her twenties or thirties in good health. The sample consisted of blood. The CDR3 bases are TGTGCCTGTGGACCGGGGACCCATAATGAAAAACTGTTTTTT. This codes for CACGPGTHNEKLFF.